What follows is one T cell receptor beta chain and its context. The clone's antigen remains unknown. Base quality data are lacking; no much larger clone is found one base away. Donors formed part of the validation cohort, which comprised about 130 subjects and was distinct from the first cohort of 670 or so subjects. The source of the sample is a study of cytomegalovirus exposure and HLA in healthy donors (dated by TCRdb to about 2017). Notes on the research overall: According to a later analysis, the 120 validation repertoires were produced on the same platform as the roughly 600 repertoires of the first cohort. Along with the roughly 610-subject first cohort, a separate validation cohort of over a hundred different subjects was used. The study aimed to test whether signatures of past pathogen exposure could be identified by cataloging public T cell receptors. The study combined high-throughput TCR immunosequencing, statistical association of individual TCRs with disease status, and machine learning to predict cytomegalovirus infection status. What the study reported, not specific to this receptor: In vitro tests confirmed that three of the cytomegalovirus-associated TCR beta chains recognize cytomegalovirus antigens. In a later analysis, TCRs clustered in the first cohort were found to also tend to co-occur in the 120 or so validation repertoires, with 94% of cluster scores above 0. Cytomegalovirus status was reported to be diagnosed by the classifier with high specificity and sensitivity in both the original and validation cohorts. The authors suggested that the approach could potentially be extended to other disease states and immunological phenotypes. While some public TCRs were present in many individuals, most TCR sequences turned up only very rarely across donors. A later analysis had no HLA typing for the validation cohort, so co-occurrence there was scored across all 130 or so repertoires. The study gave a list of 150 to 200 TCR beta chains associated with cytomegalovirus.

The library relied on the immunoSEQ multiplex PCR assay. The paper's data handling went like this. A statistical classification framework was developed to diagnose cytomegalovirus status using the catalog of TCR beta chain sequences. TCRdb stores this immuneACCESS table with in-frame sequences only. Part of the clones is absent; in the studies checked, under half of the shortfall reflects unresolved V genes, and no reason is known for the rest. V and J calls and clone size are given by that table; D and trimming were obtained from the DNA. This sample is represented by around 220,000 clones; just over 85% of them were singletons. The top ten hold about 2.9% of the sample. The CDR3 runs 17 residues from the cysteine to the phenylalanine. Solely the CDR3 DNA is kept, with 51 bases framed from the first base. Ends trimmed: V by 5 bases, J by 6 bases; bases unmatched to a gene: 11. CDR1 and CDR2, looked up from the germline V gene (reference sequence), are SGHAT and FQDESV.

The V and J genes are TRBV11-1 and TRBJ2-1, with 12 junctional bases fitting TRBD2. The receptor's source is a woman between 18 and 30 years old in good health and CMV-seronegative. The sample was PBMCs. At the DNA level, the sequence is TGTGCCAGCAGCCCATCCGGCCTAGCGGGAGGGCGCAATGAGCAGTTCTTC. Translated, it gives CASSPSGLAGGRNEQFF.